A selection of T cell receptor beta chains follows, all from one sample in a study of CD8+CD57+ T cells in acquired aplastic anemia. Each CDR3 protein gets one entry after TCRdb re-called the reads with MiXCR. This sample carries 130,000 or so distinct CDR3 sequences, almost 40% of them seen once, and the ten largest clones take around 2.7%. Sequencing was carried out using sorted CD4+, CD8+, or CD8+CD57+ T cells (not recorded which) from PBMCs. These receptors all stem from a human donor with aplastic anemia. Both conserved end residues are part of each CDR3. The D gene is left open where the match is weak. Some rows have no size entry. The others give once, few or many, or a class for an expanded clone.

TRBJ2-3 TRBV14 . TRBD2 CASSQTSGGTQYF TGTGCCAGCAGCCAAACTAGCGGGGGGACGCAGTATTTT
TRBJ1-1 TRBV29-1 many . CSVGRDLNTEAFF TGCAGCGTGGGCCGGGATCTGAACACTGAAGCTTTCTTT
TRBJ2-2 TRBV2 . . CASSEQGQKGYTFGSGTGELFF .
TRBJ1-1 TRBV2 many . CASSEGRGTEAFF TGTGCCAGCAGTGAGGGGAGAGGCACTGAAGCTTTCTTT
TRBJ2-3 TRBV5-1 many . CASSPGGGTDTQYF TGTGCCAGCAGTCCCGGGGGCGGCACAGATACGCAGTATTTT
TRBJ1-2 TRBV19 few TRBD1 CASSVGTGNYGYTF TGTGCCAGTAGTGTTGGGACAGGGAACTATGGCTACACCTTC
TRBJ1-6 TRBV5-4 many . CASSSSGPRGSPLHF TGTGCCAGCAGCTCCTCCGGGCCAAGGGGTTCACCCCTCCACTTT
TRBJ2-1 TRBV10-2 many TRBD2 CASSILRGASLNEQFF TGCGCCAGCAGTATATTGCGGGGGGCCTCCCTTAATGAGCAGTTCTTC
TRBJ2-5 TRBV29-1 . . CSVEGLRGQETQYF TGCAGCGTTGAAGGCCTCCGGGGCCAAGAGACCCAGTACTTC
TRBJ2-7 TRBV19 once . CVSSVRGAGHYEQYF TGTGTCAGTAGTGTTCGGGGGGCAGGGCACTACGAGCAGTACTTC
TRBJ1-5 TRBV6-2/TRBV6-3 . . CASSYSRSPLNQPQHF TGTGCCAGCAGTTACTCGAGGAGTCCTCTAAATCAGCCCCAGCATTTT
TRBJ1-2 TRBV6-1 once . CASNPRATNRYGYTF TGTGCCAGCAATCCCAGGGCAACGAACCGTTATGGCTACACCTTC
TRBJ1-1 TRBV7-9 many . CASSYTGWDTEAFF TGTGCCAGCAGCTACACAGGATGGGACACTGAAGCTTTCTTT
TRBJ1-1 TRBV19 many . CASNPPGFPGTEAFF TGTGCCAGTAATCCCCCAGGGTTTCCAGGGACTGAAGCTTTCTTT
TRBJ1-2 TRBV3-1 many TRBD1 CASSQGQGYGYTF TGTGCCAGCAGCCAGGGACAGGGGTATGGCTACACCTTC
TRBJ1-5 TRBV9 . . CASSLRPDSNQPQHF TGTGCCAGCAGCCTCCGACCCGATAGCAATCAGCCCCAGCATTTT
TRBJ2-7 TRBV19 . TRBD2 CASSISLAGIYEQYF TGTGCCAGTAGTATCTCCCTAGCGGGAATCTACGAGCAGTACTTC
TRBJ1-3 TRBV19 many . CASQDGRSGNTIYF TGTGCCAGCCAGGACGGACGCTCTGGAAACACCATATATTTT
TRBJ2-1 TRBV20-1 few TRBD1 CSAPRDRGRVNPYNEQFF TGCAGTGCTCCCCGGGACAGGGGGCGCGTTAACCCCTACAATGAGCAGTTCTTC
TRBJ1-2 TRBV2 many TRBD1 CASSSDRGLGYTF TGTGCCAGCAGTTCCGACAGGGGGCTTGGCTACACCTTC
TRBJ1-1 TRBV9 many . CASSPRLNTEAFF TGTGCCAGCAGTCCCAGATTGAACACTGAAGCTTTCTTT
TRBJ1-4 TRBV7-8 many TRBD1 CASSLGRPRTGANEKLFF TGTGCCAGCAGCTTAGGGAGGCCAAGGACAGGGGCAAATGAAAAACTGTTTTTT
TRBJ2-7 TRBV20-1 many . CSARDEQISYEQYF TGCAGTGCTAGAGATGAGCAGATCTCCTACGAGCAGTACTTC